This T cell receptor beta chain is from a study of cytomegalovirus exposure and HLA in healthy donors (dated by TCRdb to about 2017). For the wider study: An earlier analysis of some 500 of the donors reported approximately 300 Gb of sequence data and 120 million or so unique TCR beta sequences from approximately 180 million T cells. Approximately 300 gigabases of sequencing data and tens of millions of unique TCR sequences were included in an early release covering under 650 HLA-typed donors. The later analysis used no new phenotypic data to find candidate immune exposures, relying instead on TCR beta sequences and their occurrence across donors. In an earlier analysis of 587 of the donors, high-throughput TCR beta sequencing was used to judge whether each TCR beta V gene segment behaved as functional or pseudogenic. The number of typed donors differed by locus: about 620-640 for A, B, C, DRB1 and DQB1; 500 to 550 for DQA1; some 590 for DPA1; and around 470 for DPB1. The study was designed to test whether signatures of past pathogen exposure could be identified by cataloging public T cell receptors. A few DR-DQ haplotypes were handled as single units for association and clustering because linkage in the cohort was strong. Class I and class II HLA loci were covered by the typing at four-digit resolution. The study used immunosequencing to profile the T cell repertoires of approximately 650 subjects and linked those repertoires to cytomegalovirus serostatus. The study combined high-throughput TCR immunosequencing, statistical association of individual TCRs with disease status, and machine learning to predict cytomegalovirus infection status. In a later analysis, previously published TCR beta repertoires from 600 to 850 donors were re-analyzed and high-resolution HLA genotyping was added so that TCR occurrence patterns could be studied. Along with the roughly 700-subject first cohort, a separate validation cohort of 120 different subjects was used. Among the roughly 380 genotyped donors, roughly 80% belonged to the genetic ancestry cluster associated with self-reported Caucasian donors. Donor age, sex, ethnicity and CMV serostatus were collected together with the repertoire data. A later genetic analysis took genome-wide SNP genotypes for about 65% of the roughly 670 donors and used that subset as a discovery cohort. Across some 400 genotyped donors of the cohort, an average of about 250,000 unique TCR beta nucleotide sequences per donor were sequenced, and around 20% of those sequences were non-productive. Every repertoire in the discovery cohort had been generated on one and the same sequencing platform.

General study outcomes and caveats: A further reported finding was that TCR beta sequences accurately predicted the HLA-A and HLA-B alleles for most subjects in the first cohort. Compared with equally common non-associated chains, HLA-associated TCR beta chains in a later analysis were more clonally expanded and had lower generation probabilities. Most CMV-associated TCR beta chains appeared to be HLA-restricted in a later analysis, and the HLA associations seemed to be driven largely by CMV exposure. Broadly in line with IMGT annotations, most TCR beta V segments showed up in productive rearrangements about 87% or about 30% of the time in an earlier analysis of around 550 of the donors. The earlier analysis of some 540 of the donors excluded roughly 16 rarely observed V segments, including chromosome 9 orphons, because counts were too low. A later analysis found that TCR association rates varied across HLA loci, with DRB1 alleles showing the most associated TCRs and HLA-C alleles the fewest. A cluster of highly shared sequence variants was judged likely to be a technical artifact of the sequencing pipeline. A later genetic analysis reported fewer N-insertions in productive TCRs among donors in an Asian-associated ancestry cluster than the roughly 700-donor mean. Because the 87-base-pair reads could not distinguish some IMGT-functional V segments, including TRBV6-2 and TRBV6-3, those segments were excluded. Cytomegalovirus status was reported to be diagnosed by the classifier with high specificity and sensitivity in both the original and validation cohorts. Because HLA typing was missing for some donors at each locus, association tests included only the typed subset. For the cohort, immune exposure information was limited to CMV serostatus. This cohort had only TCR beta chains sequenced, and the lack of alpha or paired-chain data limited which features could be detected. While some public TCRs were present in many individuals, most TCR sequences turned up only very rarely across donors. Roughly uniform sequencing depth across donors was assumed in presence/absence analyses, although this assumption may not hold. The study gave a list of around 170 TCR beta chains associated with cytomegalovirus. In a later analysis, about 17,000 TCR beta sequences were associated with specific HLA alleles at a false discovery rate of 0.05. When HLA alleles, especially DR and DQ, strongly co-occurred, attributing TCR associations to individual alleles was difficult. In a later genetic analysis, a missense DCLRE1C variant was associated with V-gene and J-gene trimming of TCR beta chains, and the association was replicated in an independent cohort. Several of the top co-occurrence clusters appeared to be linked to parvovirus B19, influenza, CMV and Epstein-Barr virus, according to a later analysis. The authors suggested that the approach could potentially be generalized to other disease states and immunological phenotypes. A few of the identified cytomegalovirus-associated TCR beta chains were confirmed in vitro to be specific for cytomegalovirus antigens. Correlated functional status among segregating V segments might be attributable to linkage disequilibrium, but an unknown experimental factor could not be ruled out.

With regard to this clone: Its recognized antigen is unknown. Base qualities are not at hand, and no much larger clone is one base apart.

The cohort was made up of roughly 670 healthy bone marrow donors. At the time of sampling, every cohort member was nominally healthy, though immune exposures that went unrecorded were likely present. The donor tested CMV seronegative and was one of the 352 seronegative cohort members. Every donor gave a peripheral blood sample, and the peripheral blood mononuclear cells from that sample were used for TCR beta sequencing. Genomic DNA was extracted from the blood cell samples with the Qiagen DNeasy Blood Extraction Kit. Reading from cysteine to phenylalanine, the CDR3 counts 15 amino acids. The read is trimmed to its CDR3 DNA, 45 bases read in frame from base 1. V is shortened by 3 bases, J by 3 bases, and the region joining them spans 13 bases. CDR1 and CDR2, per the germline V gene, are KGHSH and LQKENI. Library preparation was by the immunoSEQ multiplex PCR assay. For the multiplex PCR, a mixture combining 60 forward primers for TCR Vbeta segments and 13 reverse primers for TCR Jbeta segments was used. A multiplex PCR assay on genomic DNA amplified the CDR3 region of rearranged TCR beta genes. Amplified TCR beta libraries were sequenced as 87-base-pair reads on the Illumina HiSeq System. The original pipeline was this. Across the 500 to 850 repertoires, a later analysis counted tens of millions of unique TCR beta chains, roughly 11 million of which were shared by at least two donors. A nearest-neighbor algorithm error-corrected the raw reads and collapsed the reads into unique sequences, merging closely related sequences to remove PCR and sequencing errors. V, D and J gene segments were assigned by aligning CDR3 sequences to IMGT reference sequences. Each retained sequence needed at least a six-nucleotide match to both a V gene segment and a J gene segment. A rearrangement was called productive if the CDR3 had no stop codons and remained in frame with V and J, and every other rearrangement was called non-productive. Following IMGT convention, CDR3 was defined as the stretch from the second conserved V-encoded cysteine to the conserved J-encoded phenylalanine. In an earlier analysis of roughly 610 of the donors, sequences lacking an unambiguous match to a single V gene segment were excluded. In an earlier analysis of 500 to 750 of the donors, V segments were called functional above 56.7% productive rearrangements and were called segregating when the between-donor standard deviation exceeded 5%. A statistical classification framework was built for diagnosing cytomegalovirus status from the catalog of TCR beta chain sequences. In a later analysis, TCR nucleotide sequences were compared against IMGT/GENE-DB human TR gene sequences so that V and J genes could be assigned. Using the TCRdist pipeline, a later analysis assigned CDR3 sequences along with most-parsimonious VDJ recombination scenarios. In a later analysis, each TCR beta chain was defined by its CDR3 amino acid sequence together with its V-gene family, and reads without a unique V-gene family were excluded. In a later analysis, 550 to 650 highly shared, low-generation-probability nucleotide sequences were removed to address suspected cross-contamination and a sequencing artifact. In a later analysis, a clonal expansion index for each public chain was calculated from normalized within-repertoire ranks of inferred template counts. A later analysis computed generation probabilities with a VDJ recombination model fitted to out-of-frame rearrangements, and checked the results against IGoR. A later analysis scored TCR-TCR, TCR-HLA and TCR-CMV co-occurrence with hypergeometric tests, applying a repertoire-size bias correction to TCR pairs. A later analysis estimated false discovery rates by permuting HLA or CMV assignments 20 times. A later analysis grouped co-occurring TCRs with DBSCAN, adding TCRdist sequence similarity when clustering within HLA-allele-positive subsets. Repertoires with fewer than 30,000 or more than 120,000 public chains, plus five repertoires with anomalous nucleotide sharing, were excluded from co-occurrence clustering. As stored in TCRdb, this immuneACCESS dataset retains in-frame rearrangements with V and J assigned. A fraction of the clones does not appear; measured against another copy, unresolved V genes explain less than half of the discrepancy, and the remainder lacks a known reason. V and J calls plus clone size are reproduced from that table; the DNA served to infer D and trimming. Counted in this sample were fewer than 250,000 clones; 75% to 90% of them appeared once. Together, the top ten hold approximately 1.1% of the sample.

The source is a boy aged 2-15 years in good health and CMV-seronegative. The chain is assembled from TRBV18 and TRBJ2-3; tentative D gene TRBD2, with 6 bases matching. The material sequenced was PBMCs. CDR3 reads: CASSPRAGNTDTQYF. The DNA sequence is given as TGTGCCAGCTCACCCCGGGCGGGGAATACAGATACGCAGTATTTT.